These T cell receptor beta chains were read from a single sample in a study of blood T cell repertoires in COVID-19. The protocol was immunoSEQ multiplex PCR, while the TCRdb copy is restricted to in-frame clones and leaves out a portion. The sample has approximately 70,000 clones, more than 75% seen once. Sequenced input: peripheral blood. The receptors here all came from a woman in her 70s with acute or convalescent COVID-19. The CDR3 runs from the conserved cysteine through the conserved F or W. Fields, in order: clone size, J gene, V gene, D gene, CDR3 DNA, CDR3 protein. The D gene is left open where the match is weak. Only some rows state a clone size, as once, few, many or a class for expanded clones.

abundance: NA; j_gene: TRBJ2-3; v_gene: TRBV27; d_gene: TRBD2; CDR3nt: TGTGCCAGCAGTTTAAGGTGGACTAGCGGGAGGACAGATACGCAGTATTTT; CDR3aa: CASSLRWTSGRTDTQYF
abundance: NA; j_gene: TRBJ2-5; v_gene: TRBV7-2; d_gene: TRBD1; CDR3nt: TGTGCCAGCAGCCCCCGACAGGGGGATGGCCAAGAGACCCAGTACTTC; CDR3aa: CASSPRQGDGQETQYF
abundance: NA; j_gene: TRBJ1-6; v_gene: TRBV12-3/TRBV12-4; d_gene: NA; CDR3nt: TGTGCCAGCAGCAAAAATTCACCCCTCCACTTT; CDR3aa: CASSKNSPLHF
abundance: NA; j_gene: TRBJ1-4; v_gene: TRBV7-8; d_gene: NA; CDR3nt: TGTGCCAGCAGCCTTGAAAACGGTCGGGAAAAACTGTTTTTT; CDR3aa: CASSLENGREKLFF
abundance: NA; j_gene: TRBJ2-7; v_gene: TRBV6-5; d_gene: NA; CDR3nt: TGTGCCAGCAGTCGGACTCCGGACAGCTCCTACGAGCAGTACTTC; CDR3aa: CASSRTPDSSYEQYF
abundance: NA; j_gene: TRBJ2-1; v_gene: TRBV7-2; d_gene: TRBD2; CDR3nt: TGTGCCAGCAGCTTACTAGGACTAGAATGGATCGATGAGCAGTTCTTC; CDR3aa: CASSLLGLEWIDEQFF
abundance: NA; j_gene: TRBJ1-6; v_gene: TRBV30; d_gene: NA; CDR3nt: TGTGCCTGGATCGGACAGCGATATTCACCCCTCCACTTT; CDR3aa: CAWIGQRYSPLHF
abundance: NA; j_gene: TRBJ1-4; v_gene: TRBV18; d_gene: NA; CDR3nt: TGTGCCAGCTCACCTACTGGACAGCACACCTCAAGGGCTAATGAAAAACTGTTTTTT; CDR3aa: CASSPTGQHTSRANEKLFF
abundance: NA; j_gene: TRBJ2-5; v_gene: TRBV19; d_gene: NA; CDR3nt: TGTGCCAGTAGCCCTCAGCCCGGGGAAGAGACCCAGTACTTC; CDR3aa: CASSPQPGEETQYF
abundance: few; j_gene: TRBJ2-1; v_gene: TRBV7-2; d_gene: TRBD2; CDR3nt: TGTGCCAGCAGCTTACTAGCGGGGGGGCAGGCGGGTGAGCAGTTCTTC; CDR3aa: CASSLLAGGQAGEQFF
abundance: NA; j_gene: TRBJ2-2; v_gene: TRBV18; d_gene: NA; CDR3nt: TGTGCCAGCTCACCTCGAGGTCCCGGGGAGCTGTTTTTT; CDR3aa: CASSPRGPGELFF
abundance: few; j_gene: TRBJ1-5; v_gene: TRBV6-1; d_gene: NA; CDR3nt: TGTGCCAGCAGTGACCAGTACAATCAGCCCCAGCATTTT; CDR3aa: CASSDQYNQPQHF
abundance: NA; j_gene: TRBJ2-5; v_gene: TRBV19; d_gene: NA; CDR3nt: TGTGCCAGTAGCATAACCACTATATCAGAGACCCAGTACTTC; CDR3aa: CASSITTISETQYF
abundance: NA; j_gene: TRBJ2-1; v_gene: TRBV3-1/TRBV3-2; d_gene: TRBD2; CDR3nt: TGTGCCAGCAGTCGTCTAGCGGGAGGATACAATGAGCAGTTCTTC; CDR3aa: CASSRLAGGYNEQFF
abundance: NA; j_gene: TRBJ1-1; v_gene: TRBV19; d_gene: TRBD1; CDR3nt: TGTGCCAGTAGTATAGCGGCACAGGGGGCAAACACTGAAGCTTTCTTT; CDR3aa: CASSIAAQGANTEAFF
abundance: NA; j_gene: TRBJ2-5; v_gene: TRBV3-1/TRBV3-2; d_gene: TRBD1; CDR3nt: TGTGCCAGCAGCCACTACAGGGGGCAAGAGACCCAGTACTTC; CDR3aa: CASSHYRGQETQYF
abundance: NA; j_gene: TRBJ2-5; v_gene: TRBV19; d_gene: TRBD2; CDR3nt: TGTGCCAGTAGTTTCCTAGCGGGGCAAGAGACCCAGTACTTC; CDR3aa: CASSFLAGQETQYF
abundance: NA; j_gene: TRBJ2-7; v_gene: TRBV11-2; d_gene: TRBD2; CDR3nt: TGTGCCAGCAGCTCGCGGGTAGCGGGAGAAAACTACGAGCAGTACTTC; CDR3aa: CASSSRVAGENYEQYF
abundance: NA; j_gene: TRBJ2-6; v_gene: TRBV2; d_gene: NA; CDR3nt: TGTGCCAGCAGTGTGTCAAGGCCAGGGGATGTTGCTGGGGCCAACGTCCTGACTTTC; CDR3aa: CASSVSRPGDVAGANVLTF
abundance: NA; j_gene: TRBJ2-5; v_gene: TRBV18; d_gene: NA; CDR3nt: TGTGCCAGCTCACAATTCGGTGCCAATCAAGAGACCCAGTACTTC; CDR3aa: CASSQFGANQETQYF
abundance: NA; j_gene: TRBJ2-2; v_gene: TRBV21-1; d_gene: NA; CDR3nt: TGTGCCAGCAGCAAAGTAAGAGGACAGGCGAACACCGGGGAGCTGTTTTTT; CDR3aa: CASSKVRGQANTGELFF
abundance: NA; j_gene: TRBJ1-2; v_gene: TRBV6-5; d_gene: TRBD1; CDR3nt: TGTGCCACCGAGGGACAGTTAAACTATGGCTACACCTTC; CDR3aa: CATEGQLNYGYTF
abundance: NA; j_gene: TRBJ2-7; v_gene: TRBV4-1; d_gene: NA; CDR3nt: TGCGCCAGCAGCCAAGTAGCACTCTACGAGCAGTACTTC; CDR3aa: CASSQVALYEQYF
abundance: NA; j_gene: TRBJ2-4; v_gene: TRBV6-5; d_gene: NA; CDR3nt: TGTGCCAGCAGGCGACAGGCGGCCGGGGACATTCAGTACTTC; CDR3aa: CASRRQAAGDIQYF
abundance: NA; j_gene: TRBJ2-3; v_gene: TRBV5-4; d_gene: TRBD2; CDR3nt: TGTGCCAGCAGCTTGACTAGCGGAAGCACAGATACGCAGTATTTT; CDR3aa: CASSLTSGSTDTQYF
abundance: NA; j_gene: TRBJ1-1; v_gene: TRBV5-5; d_gene: TRBD1; CDR3nt: TGTGCCAGCAACTTCTCCCCGGGACAGGGGCGGACTGAAGCTTTCTTT; CDR3aa: CASNFSPGQGRTEAFF
abundance: few; j_gene: TRBJ1-1; v_gene: TRBV6-2/TRBV6-3; d_gene: NA; CDR3nt: TGTGCCAGCAGTGATTTCCGTCACAGTCGTCAAGCTTTCTTT; CDR3aa: CASSDFRHSRQAFF
abundance: few; j_gene: TRBJ2-7; v_gene: TRBV5-1; d_gene: TRBD2; CDR3nt: TGCGCCAGCAGCTTGGTTAGCGGGAGGACAGAGCAGTACTTC; CDR3aa: CASSLVSGRTEQYF
abundance: NA; j_gene: TRBJ2-7; v_gene: TRBV7-2; d_gene: NA; CDR3nt: TGTGCCAGCAGCTTAGGGGGGCAGGGCTACGAGCAGTACTTC; CDR3aa: CASSLGGQGYEQYF
abundance: once; j_gene: TRBJ2-3; v_gene: TRBV9; d_gene: NA; CDR3nt: TGTGCCAGCAGCGTAGCGGGGTTACTCACAGATACGCAGTATTTT; CDR3aa: CASSVAGLLTDTQYF
abundance: NA; j_gene: TRBJ1-4; v_gene: TRBV19; d_gene: TRBD1; CDR3nt: TGTGCCAGTAGGTCCTCCGTCGCCCGGACAGGGAAGGGAGAAAAACTGTTTTTT; CDR3aa: CASRSSVARTGKGEKLFF
abundance: NA; j_gene: TRBJ1-2; v_gene: TRBV12-3/TRBV12-4; d_gene: TRBD1; CDR3nt: TGTGCCAGCAGTCTGGGGACAGTCTATGGCTACACCTTC; CDR3aa: CASSLGTVYGYTF
abundance: many; j_gene: TRBJ2-1; v_gene: TRBV11-2; d_gene: NA; CDR3nt: TGTGCCAGCAGTTGGGGTGGGGCCAACAATGAGCAGTTCTTC; CDR3aa: CASSWGGANNEQFF
abundance: few; j_gene: TRBJ1-1; v_gene: TRBV12-3/TRBV12-4; d_gene: NA; CDR3nt: TGTGCCAGCAGTTTAGTAGAGCAGGGTGAAGCTTTCTTT; CDR3aa: CASSLVEQGEAFF
abundance: NA; j_gene: TRBJ2-4; v_gene: TRBV7-8; d_gene: NA; CDR3nt: TGTGCCAGCAGCTTAGGACTAGGTGTTGACATTCAGTACTTC; CDR3aa: CASSLGLGVDIQYF
abundance: NA; j_gene: TRBJ1-1; v_gene: TRBV19; d_gene: TRBD1; CDR3nt: TGTGCCAGTAGTATAGGTGGAGGGGGCAAGACTGAAGCTTTCTTT; CDR3aa: CASSIGGGGKTEAFF
abundance: NA; j_gene: TRBJ2-3; v_gene: TRBV7-9; d_gene: TRBD2; CDR3nt: TGTGCCAGAGGAGCGGGGGGAGACACAGATACGCAGTATTTT; CDR3aa: CARGAGGDTDTQYF
abundance: once; j_gene: TRBJ2-3; v_gene: TRBV5-8; d_gene: NA; CDR3nt: TGTGCCAGCAGCCGTAGAGGAAGCACAGATACGCAGTATTTT; CDR3aa: CASSRRGSTDTQYF
abundance: NA; j_gene: TRBJ1-2; v_gene: TRBV28; d_gene: NA; CDR3nt: TGTGCCAGCAGTTTGTGGGGACTTAAAAATGGCTACACCTTC; CDR3aa: CASSLWGLKNGYTF
abundance: NA; j_gene: TRBJ2-3; v_gene: TRBV7-2; d_gene: TRBD1; CDR3nt: TGTGCCAGCAGCCCAGGACAGGGTAAGACAGATACGCAGTATTTT; CDR3aa: CASSPGQGKTDTQYF